This entry describes one T cell receptor (beta chain). Its antigen remains unidentified. The CDR3 extends over 14 amino acids. The ends were cut back, 4 bases at V and 1 base at J, with 11 bases in the middle. Germline assignment: CDR1 MGHRA and CDR2 YSYEKL. Produced via immunoSEQ multiplex PCR; TCRdb's table is partial and in-frame only. Of roughly 120,000 clones listed, around 96% are singletons. The data originate from a study of graft-versus-host responses after intestinal transplantation. Study summary: Grafts that recipients had were multivisceral, liver-intestinal, or isolated intestinal transplants. Every transplant recipient was induced with anti-thymocyte globulin, then maintained on tacrolimus and steroids for roughly 3 years.

Study-level results: Peak circulating GvH clone levels tracked with early post-transplant HvG declines.

The gene calls are TRBV4-1 and TRBJ2-7, with D unresolved. The sequence came from a human donor who received an intestinal transplant. The source material was unstimulated CD8+ T cells sorted from spleen or lymph node cells, sampled before intestinal transplant. CDR3 coding DNA: TGCGCCAGCAGCCCCTCCCCGGGTTCCTACGAGCAGTACTTC. This sequence encodes CASSPSPGSYEQYF.